Given below is one TCR beta chain in context. Its binding antigen is unknown. Base qualities are missing; no much larger clone stands one base away. This record belongs to a study of CD8+ T cells in alopecia areata (dated 2018 in TCRdb). About the full investigation: The treated patients, all with moderate-to-severe alopecia areata, were enrolled in an open-label pilot trial of oral tofacitinib given at 5 to 10 mg twice daily. Patients stayed on tofacitinib for 6 to 18 months and then had 6 months of follow-up off drug so that delayed response and recurrence could be assessed. Patients on tofacitinib were biopsied at baseline and after 4 and 24 weeks of treatment, and several of the patients also had a later scalp biopsy. RNA was obtained with the PAXgene miRNA kit for fixed scalp, the miRNeasy kit for PBMCs, and the RNeasy kit for mouse skin. Scalp clonality was compared across normal scalp (n=4), patchy alopecia areata scalp (n=8), and alopecia totalis/universalis scalp (n=8). The study used high-throughput TCRbeta sequencing to examine T cell clonal expansion in alopecia areata, in both the C3H/HeJ mouse model and human patients. Scalp tissue and sorted CD4+ and CD8+ peripheral blood T cells from patchy and totalis/universalis alopecia areata patients and from healthy controls were covered by human TCRbeta sequencing. In treated patients, disease severity was measured using the SALT score, which gives the percentage of scalp surface area affected. TCRbeta CDR3 regions were amplified by immunoSEQ multiplex PCR using 35 Vbeta forward and 13 Jbeta reverse primers.

Libraries came from the immunoSEQ multiplex PCR assay. To provide template for TCR sequencing, every sample had RNA extracted and reverse transcribed into cDNA. First-strand cDNA was synthesized using SuperScript III with a 2:1 mix of oligo-dT and random hexamers. Amplification bias was assessed with a synthetic immune receptor repertoire, and residual bias was removed computationally. The original pipeline was this. Raw reads were preprocessed to remove errors, and CDR3 was defined according to IMGT conventions as the region from the conserved cysteine to phenylalanine. Clonality was computed as 1 minus the Shannon entropy, with the entropy normalized by log2 of the number of productive unique TCRs. Whether scalp clones were CD4 or CD8 was inferred by matching scalp TCRbeta sequences against CD4 and CD8 repertoires sorted from blood. TCRdb obtained this table from immuneACCESS and retained in-frame rearrangements with V and J assigned. These tables miss some clones; where compared with another copy, unresolved V genes account for less than half of the shortfall, and the remainder is unexplained. Clonal size and the V and J genes are those of that table, whereas D and trimming came from the DNA. The sample table holds 250,000 to 350,000 clones, of which over 45% were seen once. 0.75% to 0.95% of the sample goes to the ten largest clones.

From its cysteine to its phenylalanine, the CDR3 spans 11 amino acids. Only the CDR3 DNA is retained, 33 bases long and in frame from the first base. V is reduced by 0 bases and J by 6 bases, leaving a spacing of 6 bases between them. In the germline V gene (reference sequence), CDR1 corresponds to GTSNPN and CDR2 to SVGIG. General study outcomes and caveats: Because the treated cohort was small and had just a single nonresponder, larger studies are needed to establish links between baseline CD8+ expansion and response. Scalp TCR repertoire analysis is complicated because resident alphabeta T cells in normal human skin are also sequenced, whereas mouse skin is dominated by gammadelta T cells. During tofacitinib treatment, many expanded lesional clones remained in scalp and blood, and this persistence may partly explain relapse after treatment is stopped. Tofacitinib significantly lowered scalp clonality and the number of expanded CD8+ clones among the top 100 scalp clones. Higher clonality and more expanded CD8+ clones were observed in lesional scalp than in normal scalp, particularly in alopecia totalis/universalis, a finding suggestive of antigenic drive. Shared TCR sequences between patients were less evident than in mice, which may be partly attributable to HLA diversity in the patient population.

The treatment or condition label, read with the paper, signifies: oral pan-JAK inhibitor, 5-10 mg twice daily. From alopecia areata patients, peripheral blood was collected along with lesional scalp punch biopsies. PBMCs were separated by density centrifugation and stained for CD3, CD4 and CD8, after which CD4+ and CD8+ T cells were sorted on a FACSAria. The chain couples TRBV30 to TRBJ2-7, with TRBD1 as a weak D call on 5 bases. This receptor was obtained from a human donor with alopecia areata. This specimen consisted of CD4+ T cells sorted from blood, obtained at roughly week 52, from a patient treated with tofacitinib. The CDR3: CAWSVGAEQYF. The nucleotides read TGTGCCTGGAGTGTTGGGGCCGAGCAGTACTTC.